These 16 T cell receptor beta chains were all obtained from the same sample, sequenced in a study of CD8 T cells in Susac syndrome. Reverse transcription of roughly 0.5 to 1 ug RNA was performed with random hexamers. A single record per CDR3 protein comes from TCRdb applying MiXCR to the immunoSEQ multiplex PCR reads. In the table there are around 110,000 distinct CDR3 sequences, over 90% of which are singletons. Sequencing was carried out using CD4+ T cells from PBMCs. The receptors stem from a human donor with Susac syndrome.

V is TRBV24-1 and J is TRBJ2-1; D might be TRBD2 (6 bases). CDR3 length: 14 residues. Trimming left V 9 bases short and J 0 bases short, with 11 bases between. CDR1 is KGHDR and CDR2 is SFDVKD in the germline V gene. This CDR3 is CATAAGSSYNEQFF. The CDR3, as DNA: TGTGCCACCGCTGCGGGAAGCTCCTACAATGAGCAGTTCTTC.

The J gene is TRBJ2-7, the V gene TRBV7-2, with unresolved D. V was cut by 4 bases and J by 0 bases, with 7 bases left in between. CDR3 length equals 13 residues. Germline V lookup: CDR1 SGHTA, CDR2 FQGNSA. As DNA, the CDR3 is TGTGCCAGCAGCTCCCCCAACTCCTACGAGCAGTACTTC. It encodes CASSSPNSYEQYF.

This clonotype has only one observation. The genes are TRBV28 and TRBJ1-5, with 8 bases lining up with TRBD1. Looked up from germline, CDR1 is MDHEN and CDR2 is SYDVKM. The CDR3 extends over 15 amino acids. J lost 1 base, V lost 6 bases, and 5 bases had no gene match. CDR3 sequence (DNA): TGTGCCAGCAGAAAGACAGGGGTGAGCAATCAGCCCCAGCATTTT. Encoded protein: CASRKTGVSNQPQHF.

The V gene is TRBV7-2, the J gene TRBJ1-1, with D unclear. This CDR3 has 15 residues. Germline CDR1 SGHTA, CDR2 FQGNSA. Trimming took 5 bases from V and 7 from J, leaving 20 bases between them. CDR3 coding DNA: TGTGCCAGCAGCCCCGGGGTCCCACGAAGGAATGAAGCTTTCTTT. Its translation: CASSPGVPRRNEAFF.

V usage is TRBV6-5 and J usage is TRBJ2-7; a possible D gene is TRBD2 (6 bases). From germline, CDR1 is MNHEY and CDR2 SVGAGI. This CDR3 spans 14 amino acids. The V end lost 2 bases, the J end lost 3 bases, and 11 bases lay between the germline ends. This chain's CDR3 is CASSYQRASYEQYF. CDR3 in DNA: TGTGCCAGCAGTTACCAGCGGGCAAGCTACGAGCAGTACTTC.

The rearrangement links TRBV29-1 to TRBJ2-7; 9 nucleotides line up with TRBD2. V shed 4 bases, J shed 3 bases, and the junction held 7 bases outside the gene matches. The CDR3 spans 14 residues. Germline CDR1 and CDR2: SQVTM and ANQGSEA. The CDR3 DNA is TGCAGCGTTGCCATTCTAGCGGGAAACTACGAGCAGTACTTC. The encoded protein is CSVAILAGNYEQYF.

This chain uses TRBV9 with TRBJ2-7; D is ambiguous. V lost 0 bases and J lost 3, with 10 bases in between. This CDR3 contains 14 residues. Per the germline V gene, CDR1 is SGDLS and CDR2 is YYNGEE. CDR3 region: CASSVDPGNYEQYF. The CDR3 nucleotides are TGTGCCAGCAGCGTAGATCCGGGTAACTACGAGCAGTACTTC.

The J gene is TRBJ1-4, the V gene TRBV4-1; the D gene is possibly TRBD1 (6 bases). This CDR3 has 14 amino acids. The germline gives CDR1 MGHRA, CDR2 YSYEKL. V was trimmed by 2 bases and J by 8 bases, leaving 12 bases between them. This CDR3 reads CASSQWGQGEKLFF. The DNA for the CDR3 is TGCGCCAGCAGCCAATGGGGGCAAGGGGAAAAACTGTTTTTT.

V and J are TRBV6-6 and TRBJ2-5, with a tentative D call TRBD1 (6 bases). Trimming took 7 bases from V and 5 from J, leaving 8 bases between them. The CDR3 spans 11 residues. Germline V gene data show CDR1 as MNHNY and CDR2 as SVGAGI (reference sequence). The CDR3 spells CASTQGETQYF. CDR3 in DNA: TGTGCCAGCACCCAGGGGGAGACCCAGTACTTC.

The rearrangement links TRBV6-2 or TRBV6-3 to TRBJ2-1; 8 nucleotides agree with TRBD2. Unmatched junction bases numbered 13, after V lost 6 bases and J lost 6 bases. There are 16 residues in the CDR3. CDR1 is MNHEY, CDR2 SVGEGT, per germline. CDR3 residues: CASRPTGGHSGNEQFF. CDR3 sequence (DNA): TGTGCCAGCAGGCCGACGGGGGGGCACAGCGGCAATGAGCAGTTCTTC.

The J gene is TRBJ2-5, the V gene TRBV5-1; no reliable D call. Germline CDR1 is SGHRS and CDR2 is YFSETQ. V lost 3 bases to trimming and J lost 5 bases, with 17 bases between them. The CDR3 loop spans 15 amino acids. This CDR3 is CASSSRHPGQETQYF. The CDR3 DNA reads TGCGCCAGCAGCTCCAGACATCCCGGGCAGGAGACCCAGTACTTC.

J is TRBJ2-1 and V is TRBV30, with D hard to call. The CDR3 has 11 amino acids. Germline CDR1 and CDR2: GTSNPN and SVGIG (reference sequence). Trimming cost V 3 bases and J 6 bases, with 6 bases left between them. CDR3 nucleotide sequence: TGTGCCTGGAGCTCTAGCAATGAGCAGTTCTTC. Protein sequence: CAWSSSNEQFF.

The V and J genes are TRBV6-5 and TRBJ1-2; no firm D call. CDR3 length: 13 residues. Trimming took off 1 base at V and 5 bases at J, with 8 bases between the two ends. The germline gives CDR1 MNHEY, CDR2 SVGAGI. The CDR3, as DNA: TGTGCCAGCAGTTACTTAGGAGGATATGGCTACACCTTC. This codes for CASSYLGGYGYTF.

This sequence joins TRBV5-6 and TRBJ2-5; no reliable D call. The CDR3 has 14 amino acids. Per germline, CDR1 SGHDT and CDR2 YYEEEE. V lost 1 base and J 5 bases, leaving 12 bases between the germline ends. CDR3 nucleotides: TGTGCCAGCAGCTTGAGGCCAGCCTCCGAGACCCAGTACTTC. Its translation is CASSLRPASETQYF.

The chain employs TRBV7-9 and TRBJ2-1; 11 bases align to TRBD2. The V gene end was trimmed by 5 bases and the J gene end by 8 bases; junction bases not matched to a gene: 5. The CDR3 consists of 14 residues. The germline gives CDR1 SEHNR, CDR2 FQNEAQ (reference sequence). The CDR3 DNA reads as TGTGCCAGCAGCCACCTAGCGGGAGGTGATGAGCAGTTCTTC. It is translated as CASSHLAGGDEQFF.

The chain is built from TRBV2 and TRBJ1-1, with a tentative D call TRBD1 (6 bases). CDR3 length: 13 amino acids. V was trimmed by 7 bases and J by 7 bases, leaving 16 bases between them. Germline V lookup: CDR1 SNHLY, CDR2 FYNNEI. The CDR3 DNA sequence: TGTGCCAGCACCGGATCCGGGGGCGTTGAAGCTTTCTTT. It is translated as CASTGSGGVEAFF.